A selection of T cell receptor beta chains follows, all from one sample in a study of blood T cell repertoires in COVID-19. Clones were read by immunoSEQ multiplex PCR, and TCRdb kept only the in-frame ones, dropping some. The top ten clones hold around 9.2% of a sample with fewer than 300,000 clones, 84% of them seen once. Specimen: peripheral blood. These receptors all stem from a human donor in a cohort sampled during active COVID-19. CDR3s include the opening cysteine and the closing phenylalanine or tryptophan. The order of the fields is D gene, clone size, V gene, J gene, CDR3 DNA, CDR3 protein. The D gene is left open where the match is weak. Size values are once, few and many counts, or a class for expanded clones, and some rows have none.

D gene: TRBD1; clone size: .; V gene: TRBV18; J gene: TRBJ2-7; CDR3 DNA: TGTGCCAGCTCACCACTACAGGGGGTCTACGAGCAGTACTTC; CDR3 protein: CASSPLQGVYEQYF
D gene: .; clone size: .; V gene: TRBV14; J gene: TRBJ2-7; CDR3 DNA: TGTGCCAGCAGCCAAGGGTCTAGGAGCGAGCAGTACTTC; CDR3 protein: CASSQGSRSEQYF
D gene: TRBD1; clone size: once; V gene: TRBV3-1/TRBV3-2; J gene: TRBJ2-5; CDR3 DNA: TGTGCCAGCGGAAGACAGGGCGGGGAGACCCAGTACTTC; CDR3 protein: CASGRQGGETQYF
D gene: .; clone size: .; V gene: TRBV19; J gene: TRBJ2-1; CDR3 DNA: TGTGCCAGTAGACCAGGGGGAGGTTATGAGCAGTTCTTC; CDR3 protein: CASRPGGGYEQFF
D gene: .; clone size: .; V gene: TRBV5-1; J gene: TRBJ1-1; CDR3 DNA: TGCGCCAGCAGCATGACCGGGACACTAAACACTGAAGCTTTCTTT; CDR3 protein: CASSMTGTLNTEAFF
D gene: .; clone size: .; V gene: TRBV5-5; J gene: TRBJ2-7; CDR3 DNA: TGTGCCAGCAGCCAGTACTACGAGCAGTACTTC; CDR3 protein: CASSQYYEQYF
D gene: TRBD1; clone size: .; V gene: TRBV5-1; J gene: TRBJ2-7; CDR3 DNA: TGCGCCAGCAGCCTCCGGACAGGGTCCCCCTACGAGCAGTACTTC; CDR3 protein: CASSLRTGSPYEQYF
D gene: .; clone size: .; V gene: TRBV12-3/TRBV12-4; J gene: TRBJ1-1; CDR3 DNA: TGTGCCAGCAGTTTAACAGGATCTGGTGAAGCTTTCTTT; CDR3 protein: CASSLTGSGEAFF
D gene: TRBD2; clone size: .; V gene: TRBV18; J gene: TRBJ2-2; CDR3 DNA: TGTGCCAGCTCACCGGGACTAGCGGGAGTATGGACCGGGGAGCTGTTTTTT; CDR3 protein: CASSPGLAGVWTGELFF
D gene: TRBD1; clone size: once; V gene: TRBV7-8; J gene: TRBJ1-2; CDR3 DNA: TGTGCCAGCAGCTTAGCGGGGACAGTCGGCTACACCTTC; CDR3 protein: CASSLAGTVGYTF
D gene: .; clone size: .; V gene: TRBV28; J gene: TRBJ1-2; CDR3 DNA: TGTGCCAGCAGTTTCGGGGGATCTACCTATGGCTACACCTTC; CDR3 protein: CASSFGGSTYGYTF
D gene: TRBD2; clone size: .; V gene: TRBV5-5; J gene: TRBJ2-5; CDR3 DNA: TGTGCCAGCAGCTTGGGACTAGCGGGAGGTCAAGAGACCCAGTACTTC; CDR3 protein: CASSLGLAGGQETQYF
D gene: .; clone size: .; V gene: TRBV19; J gene: TRBJ1-1; CDR3 DNA: TGTGCCAGTAGTACGGGAGTGAACACTGAAGCTTTCTTT; CDR3 protein: CASSTGVNTEAFF
D gene: .; clone size: .; V gene: TRBV28; J gene: TRBJ2-7; CDR3 DNA: TGTGCCAGCAGTTTGGGCCAGGCGACCTACGAGCAGTACTTC; CDR3 protein: CASSLGQATYEQYF
D gene: .; clone size: .; V gene: TRBV9; J gene: TRBJ2-1; CDR3 DNA: TGTGCCAGCAGCGTAGGTGTTGGAGACAGTCAGTTCTTC; CDR3 protein: CASSVGVGDSQFF
D gene: TRBD2; clone size: few; V gene: TRBV6-2/TRBV6-3; J gene: TRBJ2-5; CDR3 DNA: TGTGCCAGCAGCCACCGAAGCGGGGGGCTCGGTGGGACCCAGTACTTC; CDR3 protein: CASSHRSGGLGGTQYF
D gene: TRBD1; clone size: .; V gene: TRBV6-5; J gene: TRBJ2-7; CDR3 DNA: TGTGCCAGCAGACGGACAGGGGGCCACGAGCAGTACTTC; CDR3 protein: CASRRTGGHEQYF
D gene: .; clone size: .; V gene: TRBV9; J gene: TRBJ2-1; CDR3 DNA: TGTGCCAGCAGCGTAGAACTCCAAAATGAGCAGTTCTTC; CDR3 protein: CASSVELQNEQFF
D gene: .; clone size: .; V gene: TRBV19; J gene: TRBJ2-7; CDR3 DNA: TGTGCCAGTAGTATAGGTGGGGCGGGACAGCATATCTACGAGCAGTACTTC; CDR3 protein: CASSIGGAGQHIYEQYF
D gene: TRBD2; clone size: .; V gene: TRBV5-4; J gene: TRBJ2-3; CDR3 DNA: TGTGCCAGCAGACTAGCGGAAGGCACAGATACGCAGTATTTT; CDR3 protein: CASRLAEGTDTQYF
D gene: .; clone size: .; V gene: TRBV5-5; J gene: TRBJ1-1; CDR3 DNA: TGTGCCAGCAGCTCAGCGGCCCGCGGGACGGATGAAGCTTTCTTT; CDR3 protein: CASSSAARGTDEAFF
D gene: .; clone size: once; V gene: TRBV29-1; J gene: TRBJ2-5; CDR3 DNA: TGCAGCGTCATGGACCGACAGGCCCAAGAGACCCAGTACTTC; CDR3 protein: CSVMDRQAQETQYF
D gene: TRBD2; clone size: .; V gene: TRBV28; J gene: TRBJ2-5; CDR3 DNA: TGTGCCAGCAGTACCCCGGGACTAGTTGAGACCCAGTACTTC; CDR3 protein: CASSTPGLVETQYF
D gene: TRBD2; clone size: .; V gene: TRBV5-6; J gene: TRBJ2-1; CDR3 DNA: TGTGCCAGCAGCTTAGGGACTAGCGTCTCCTACAATGAGCAGTTCTTC; CDR3 protein: CASSLGTSVSYNEQFF
D gene: .; clone size: .; V gene: TRBV2; J gene: TRBJ2-3; CDR3 DNA: TGTGCCAGCAGCCCTCGAGGGGGGGGGCCAGATACGCAGTATTTT; CDR3 protein: CASSPRGGGPDTQYF
D gene: TRBD1; clone size: .; V gene: TRBV7-9; J gene: TRBJ1-3; CDR3 DNA: TGTGCCAGCAGGCACAGGGGTGAAGACACCATATATTTT; CDR3 protein: CASRHRGEDTIYF
D gene: .; clone size: .; V gene: TRBV24-1; J gene: TRBJ2-1; CDR3 DNA: TGTGCCACCAGTGACCCTATAGGGGGCAATGAGCAGTTCTTC; CDR3 protein: CATSDPIGGNEQFF
D gene: TRBD1; clone size: few; V gene: TRBV2; J gene: TRBJ1-1; CDR3 DNA: TGTGCCAGCAGTGCGGACAGGGGGCCTGCTGAAGCTTTCTTT; CDR3 protein: CASSADRGPAEAFF
D gene: .; clone size: .; V gene: TRBV28; J gene: TRBJ1-2; CDR3 DNA: TGTGCCAGCAGTTTCGCGGGTGAGGCAGGGGTGTATGGCTACACCTTC; CDR3 protein: CASSFAGEAGVYGYTF
D gene: TRBD2; clone size: .; V gene: TRBV7-3; J gene: TRBJ2-3; CDR3 DNA: TGTGCCAGCAGCCCAATAGCGGGACCCGATACGCAGTATTTT; CDR3 protein: CASSPIAGPDTQYF
D gene: .; clone size: .; V gene: TRBV6-2/TRBV6-3; J gene: TRBJ1-6; CDR3 DNA: TGTGCCAGCAGTTCCGAGCCGGATAATTCACCCCTCCACTTT; CDR3 protein: CASSSEPDNSPLHF
D gene: .; clone size: .; V gene: TRBV19; J gene: TRBJ1-6; CDR3 DNA: TGTGCCAGTAGTACTTCCGGGAAGGGTAATTCACCCCTCCACTTT; CDR3 protein: CASSTSGKGNSPLHF